This T cell receptor beta chain derives from a study of PD-1 blockade in classical Hodgkin lymphoma. Findings of the study overall: Baseline diversity resembling that of newly diagnosed patients was seen in complete responders. By C4D1, diversity of CD4+ TCRs had risen significantly, whereas that of CD8+ TCRs had not. Newly diagnosed patients were reported to exhibit reduced baseline TCR diversity relative to healthy donors. Some patients began nivolumab under 1 year after ASCT. These patients were excluded from later analyses.

Points on this clone: No antigen is known for it.

This CDR3 is built from 15 residues. The germline gives CDR1 SGHRS, CDR2 YFSETQ. With 2 bases removed from V and 4 bases from J, the gap between germline ends came to 13 bases. The data were produced by immunoSEQ multiplex PCR, yet TCRdb's version contains in-frame clones alone and is incomplete. The data contain about 85,000 clones, 90% of them seen just once; the ten biggest clones take up approximately 2.9%. The time point is: cycle 4 day 1 (C4D1), after 6 weeks of nivolumab. With no exception, relapse followed autologous stem cell transplantation in all patients, and brentuximab vedotin exposure varied.

The genes are TRBV5-1 and TRBJ1-3; tentatively, D is TRBD1 (6 bases). This clonotype was sampled from a human donor with classical Hodgkin lymphoma. The sample consisted of peripheral blood mononuclear cells (PBMCs), taken before the fourth cycle of nivolumab. As DNA, the CDR3 is TGCGCCAGCAGCTTATCCAGGGGTCTGGGAAACACCATATATTTT. Its protein product is CASSLSRGLGNTIYF. Based on the CDR3 plus reference TRBV5-1 and TRBJ1-3, the full variable domain is KAGVTQTPRYLIKTRGQQVTLSCSPISGHRSVSWYQQTPGQGLQFLFEYFSETQRNKGNFPGRFSGRQFSNSRSEMNVSTLELGDSALYLCASSLSRGLGNTIYFGEGSWLTVV.